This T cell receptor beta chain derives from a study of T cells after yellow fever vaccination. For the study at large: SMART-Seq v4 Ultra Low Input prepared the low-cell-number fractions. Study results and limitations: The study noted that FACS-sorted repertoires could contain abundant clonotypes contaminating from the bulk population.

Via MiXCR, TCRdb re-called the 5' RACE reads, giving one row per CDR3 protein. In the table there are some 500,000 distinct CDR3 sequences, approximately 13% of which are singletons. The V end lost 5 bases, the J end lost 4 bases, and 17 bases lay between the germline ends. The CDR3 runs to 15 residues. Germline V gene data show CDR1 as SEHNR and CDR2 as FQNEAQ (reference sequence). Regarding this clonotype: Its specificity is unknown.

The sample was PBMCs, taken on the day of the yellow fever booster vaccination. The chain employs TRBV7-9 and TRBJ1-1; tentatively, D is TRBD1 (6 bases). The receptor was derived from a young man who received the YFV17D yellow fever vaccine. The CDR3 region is CASSPWQGIFTEAFF. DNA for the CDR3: TGTGCCAGCAGCCCGTGGCAGGGGATATTCACTGAAGCTTTCTTT.